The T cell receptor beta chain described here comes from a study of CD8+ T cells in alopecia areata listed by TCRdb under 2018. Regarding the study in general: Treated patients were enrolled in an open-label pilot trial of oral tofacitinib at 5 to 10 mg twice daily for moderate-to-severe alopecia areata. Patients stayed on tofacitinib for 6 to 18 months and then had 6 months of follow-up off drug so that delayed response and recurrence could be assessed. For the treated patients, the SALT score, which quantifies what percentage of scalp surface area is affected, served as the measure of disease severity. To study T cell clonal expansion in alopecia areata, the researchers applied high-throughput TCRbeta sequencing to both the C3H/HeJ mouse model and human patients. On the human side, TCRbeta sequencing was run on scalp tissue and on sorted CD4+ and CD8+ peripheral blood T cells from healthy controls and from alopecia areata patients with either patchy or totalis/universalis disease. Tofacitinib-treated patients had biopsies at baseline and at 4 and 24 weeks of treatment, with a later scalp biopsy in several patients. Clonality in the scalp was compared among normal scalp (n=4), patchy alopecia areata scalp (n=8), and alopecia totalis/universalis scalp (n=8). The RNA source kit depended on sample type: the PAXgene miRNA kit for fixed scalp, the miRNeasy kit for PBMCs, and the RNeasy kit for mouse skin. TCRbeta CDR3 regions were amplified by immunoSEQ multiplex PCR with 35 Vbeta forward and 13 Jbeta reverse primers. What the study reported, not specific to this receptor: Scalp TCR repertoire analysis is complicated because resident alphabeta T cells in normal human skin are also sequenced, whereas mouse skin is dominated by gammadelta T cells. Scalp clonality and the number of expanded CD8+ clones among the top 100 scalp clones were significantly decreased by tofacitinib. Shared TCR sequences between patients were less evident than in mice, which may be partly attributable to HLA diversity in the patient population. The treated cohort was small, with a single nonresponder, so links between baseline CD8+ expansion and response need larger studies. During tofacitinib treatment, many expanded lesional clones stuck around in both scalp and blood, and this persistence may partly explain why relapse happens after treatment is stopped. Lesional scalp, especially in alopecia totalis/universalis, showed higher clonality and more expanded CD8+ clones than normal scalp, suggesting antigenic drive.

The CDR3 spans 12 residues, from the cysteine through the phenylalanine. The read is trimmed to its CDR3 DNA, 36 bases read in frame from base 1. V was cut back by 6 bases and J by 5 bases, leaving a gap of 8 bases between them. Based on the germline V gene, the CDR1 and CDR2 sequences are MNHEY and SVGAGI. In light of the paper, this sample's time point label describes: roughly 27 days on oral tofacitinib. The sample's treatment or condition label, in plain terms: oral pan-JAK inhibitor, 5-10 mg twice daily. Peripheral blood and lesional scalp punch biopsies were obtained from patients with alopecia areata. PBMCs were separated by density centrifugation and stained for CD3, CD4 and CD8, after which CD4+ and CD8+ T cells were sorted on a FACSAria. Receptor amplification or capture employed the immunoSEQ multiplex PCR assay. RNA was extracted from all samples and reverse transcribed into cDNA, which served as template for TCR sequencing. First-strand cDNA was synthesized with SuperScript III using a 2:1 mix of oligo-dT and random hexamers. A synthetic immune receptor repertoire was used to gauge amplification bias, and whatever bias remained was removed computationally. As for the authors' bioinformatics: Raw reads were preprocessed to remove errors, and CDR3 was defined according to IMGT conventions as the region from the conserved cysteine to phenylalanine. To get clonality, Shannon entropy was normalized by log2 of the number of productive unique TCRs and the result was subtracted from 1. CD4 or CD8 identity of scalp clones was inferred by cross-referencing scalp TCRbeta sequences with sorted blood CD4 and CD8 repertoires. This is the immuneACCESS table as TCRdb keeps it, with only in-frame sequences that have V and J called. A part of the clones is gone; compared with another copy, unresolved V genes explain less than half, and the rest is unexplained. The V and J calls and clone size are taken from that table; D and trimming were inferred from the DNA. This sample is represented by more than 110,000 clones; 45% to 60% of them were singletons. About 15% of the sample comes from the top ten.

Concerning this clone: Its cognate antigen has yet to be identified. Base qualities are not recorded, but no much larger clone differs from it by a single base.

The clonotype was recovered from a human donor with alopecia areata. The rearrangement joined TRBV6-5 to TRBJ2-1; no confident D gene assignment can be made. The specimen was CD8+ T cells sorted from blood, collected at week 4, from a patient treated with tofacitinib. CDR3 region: CASSRIDNEQFF. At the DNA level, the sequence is TGTGCCAGCAGCCGAATAGACAATGAGCAGTTCTTC.